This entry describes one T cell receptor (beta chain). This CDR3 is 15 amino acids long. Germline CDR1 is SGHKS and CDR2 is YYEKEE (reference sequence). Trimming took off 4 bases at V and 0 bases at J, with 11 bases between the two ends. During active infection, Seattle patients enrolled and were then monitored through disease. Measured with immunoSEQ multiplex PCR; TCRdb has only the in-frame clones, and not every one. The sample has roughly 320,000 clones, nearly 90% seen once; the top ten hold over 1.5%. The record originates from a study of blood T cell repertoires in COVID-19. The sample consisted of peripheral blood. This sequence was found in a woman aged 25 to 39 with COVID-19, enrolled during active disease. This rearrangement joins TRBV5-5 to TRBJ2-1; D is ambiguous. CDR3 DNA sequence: TGTGCCAGCAGCCTGCAGGTGAGCTCCTACAATGAGCAGTTCTTC. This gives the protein CASSLQVSSYNEQFF.